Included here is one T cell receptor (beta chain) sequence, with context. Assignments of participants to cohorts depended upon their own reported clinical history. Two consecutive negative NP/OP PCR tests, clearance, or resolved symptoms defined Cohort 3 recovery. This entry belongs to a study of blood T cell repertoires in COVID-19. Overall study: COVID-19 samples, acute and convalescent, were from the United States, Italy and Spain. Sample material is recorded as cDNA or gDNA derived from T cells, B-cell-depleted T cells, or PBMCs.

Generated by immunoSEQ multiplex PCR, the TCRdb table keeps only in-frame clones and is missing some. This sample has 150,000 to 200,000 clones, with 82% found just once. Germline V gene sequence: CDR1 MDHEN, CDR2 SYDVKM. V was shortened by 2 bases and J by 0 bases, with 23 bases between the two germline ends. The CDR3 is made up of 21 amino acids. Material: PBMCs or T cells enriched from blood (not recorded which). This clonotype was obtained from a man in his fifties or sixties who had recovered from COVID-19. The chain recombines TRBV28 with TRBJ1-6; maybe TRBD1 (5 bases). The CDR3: CASSLAGGTAIFSSYNSPLHF. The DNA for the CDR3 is TGTGCCAGCAGTTTAGCCGGCGGGACCGCTATTTTTAGCTCCTATAATTCACCCCTCCACTTT.